The 8 T cell receptor beta chains listed next were all sequenced from one sample in a study of beta chain features in type 1 diabetes. Expressed TCRB transcripts were sequenced because the entire RNA isolate underwent reverse transcription. Sequenced by immunoSEQ multiplex PCR; TCRdb stores in-frame clones only, minus some. The sample shows fewer than 900,000 clones, 15% to 20% of them seen only once. Sequenced sample: naive CD4+ T cells from blood. The receptor set was obtained from a woman in her late teens or twenties in good health.

This clone was seen a handful of times. This rearrangement joins TRBV7-2 to TRBJ1-1; 11 nucleotides line up with TRBD1. The germline V gene has CDR1 SGHTA and CDR2 FQGNSA. J lost 1 base, V lost 5 bases, and 6 bases had no gene match. The CDR3 is 16 residues long. The CDR3 DNA reads TGTGCCAGCAGCACCCGGACAGGGGGCCGGAACACTGAAGCTTTCTTT. It encodes CASSTRTGGRNTEAFF. Together with reference TRBV7-2 and TRBJ1-1, the CDR3 gives the full variable domain: GAGVSQSPSNKVTEKGKDVELRCDPISGHTALYWYRQSLGQGLEFLIYFQGNSAPDKSGLPSDRFSAERTGGSVSTLTIQRTQQEDSAVYLCASSTRTGGRNTEAFFGQGTRLTVV.

The sample holds a few counts of this clone. The rearrangement joins TRBV18 to TRBJ2-6; D unresolved. Looked up from germline, CDR1 is KGHSH and CDR2 is LQKENI. The CDR3 sequence is 16 residues long. V lost 4 bases and J lost 4, with 14 bases in between. The DNA for the CDR3 is TGTGCCAGCTCACGTACCATCAGTTGGGGGGCCAACGTCCTGACTTTC. It translates to CASSRTISWGANVLTF.

This chain connects TRBV6-1 to TRBJ2-6; TRBD1 matches at 9 bases. This CDR3 is built from 15 residues. V was pared by 6 bases and J by 0 bases, with 0 bases of the junction left unmatched. The V gene's germline CDR1 is MNHNS and CDR2 SASEGT. The CDR3 protein is CASRTGGSGANVLTF. DNA for the CDR3: TGTGCCAGCAGGACAGGGGGCTCTGGGGCCAACGTCCTGACTTTC.

The CDR3 is CASSVGGSATDTQYF. CDR3 bases: TGTGCCAGCAGCGTAGGCGGGAGTGCGACAGATACGCAGTATTTT. J is TRBJ2-3 and V is TRBV9; 7 bases are shared with TRBD2. This CDR3 region has 15 residues. Unmatched junction bases numbered 4, after V lost 0 bases and J lost 3 bases. The germline CDR1 and CDR2 sequences are SGDLS and YYNGEE.

This rearrangement joins TRBV30 to TRBJ2-7; D is ambiguous. CDR3 length: 11 amino acids. CDR1 and CDR2 (germline): GTSNPN, SVGIG (reference sequence). With 5 bases removed from V and 5 bases from J, the gap between germline ends came to 10 bases. The CDR3 DNA reads as TGTGCCTGGCCATTATTGGACGAGCAGTACTTC. It codes for CAWPLLDEQYF.

The V gene is TRBV7-2, the J gene TRBJ2-7, with 7 positions matching TRBD2. CDR3 length: 15 residues. Trimming cost V 1 base and J 3 bases; bases outside gene matches: 6. Per the germline V gene, CDR1 is SGHTA and CDR2 is FQGNSA. Written as DNA, the CDR3 is TGTGCCAGCAGCTTAGTTGGGACTACCGTCTACGAGCAGTACTTC. Translated, it gives CASSLVGTTVYEQYF.

Only a few counts were recorded for this clone. This chain links TRBV7-2 with TRBJ2-1; 9 bases match TRBD1. Germline V gene lookup returns CDR1 SGHTA and CDR2 FQGNSA. The CDR3 covers 18 residues. The V and J ends lost 0 bases and 9 bases, in that order; junction bases with no gene match: 15. DNA of the CDR3: TGTGCCAGCAGCTTAGCGAGGGGGACAGGGTACCGACTCCGTGAGCAGTTCTTC. Amino acids: CASSLARGTGYRLREQFF.

V gene TRBV18 combines with J gene TRBJ2-7, with D unresolved. V lost 4 bases, J lost 3 bases, and 7 bases lay in between. Germline CDR1 reads KGHSH; CDR2 reads LQKENI. The length of the CDR3 is 12 residues. CDR3 nucleotide sequence: TGTGCCAGCTCACAAGACGTCTACGAGCAGTACTTC. This codes for CASSQDVYEQYF.